This T cell receptor beta chain was obtained from a study of T cell repertoires in cytomegalovirus infection (dated by TCRdb to between 2018 and 2020). About the study as a whole: Because public TCR beta signatures pointed to carriage of CMV infection together with the matching HLA type, the HLA type of each donor mattered for the analysis. General conclusions and limits of the study: The ex vivo response was dominated by HLA-C-restricted CMV-specific TCR beta clonotypes, and the single most frequent clonotype in two of eight donors was supplied by these HLA-C-restricted clonotypes. In both this cohort and an independent cohort of 352 donors, the cumulative frequency of public TCR beta family members distinguished carriers of CMV infection plus the relevant HLA type.

The run used an Illumina HiSeq 1500. TCRdb reprocessed the public reads (quality trimming at Q25 with fastp, clone calling with MiXCR) and kept in-frame beta chains. Records with the same CDR3 protein are collapsed into one entry carrying the most frequent genes and DNA. A total of approximately 500,000 distinct CDR3 sequences appear in this sample, more than 15% of them only once. The top ten constitute roughly 25% of the sample. A few counts support this clonotype. It lacks a known antigen. The sample holds no much larger clone one base away, and base qualities are not on file. The germline V gene (reference sequence) supplies CDR1 SEHNR and CDR2 FQNEAQ. Trimming at the junction amounts to 3 bases on V and 1 base on J, and the germline ends lie 19 bases apart. The CDR3 measures 19 amino acids from cysteine to phenylalanine. The retained sequence is limited to the CDR3, 57 bases, with the frame set at the first base.

What was sequenced was CD8+ T cells from PBMCs. The rearrangement combines TRBV7-9 with TRBJ2-6; the D segment may tentatively be TRBD1 or TRBD2, each giving 5 matched bases. This sequence originates from a human donor in good health (CMV status not recorded). Some clones in this sample may be carry-over from other donors' samples. The CDR3 loop reads CASSFRTGAQGSGANVLTF. The sequenced DNA: TGTGCCAGCAGCTTCCGAACCGGGGCCCAAGGTTCTGGGGCCAACGTCCTGACTTTC.